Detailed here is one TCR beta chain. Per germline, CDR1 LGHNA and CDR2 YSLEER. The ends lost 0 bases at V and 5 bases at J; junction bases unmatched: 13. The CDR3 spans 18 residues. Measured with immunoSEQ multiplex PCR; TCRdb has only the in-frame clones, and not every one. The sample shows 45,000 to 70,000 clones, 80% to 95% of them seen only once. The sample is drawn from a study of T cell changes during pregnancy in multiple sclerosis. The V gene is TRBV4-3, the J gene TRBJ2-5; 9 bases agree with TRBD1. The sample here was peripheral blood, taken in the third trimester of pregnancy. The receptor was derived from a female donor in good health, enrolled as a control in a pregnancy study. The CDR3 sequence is CASSQDPTSGTGRETQYF. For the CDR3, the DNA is TGCGCCAGCAGCCAAGATCCAACTTCGGGGACAGGGCGGGAGACCCAGTACTTC.